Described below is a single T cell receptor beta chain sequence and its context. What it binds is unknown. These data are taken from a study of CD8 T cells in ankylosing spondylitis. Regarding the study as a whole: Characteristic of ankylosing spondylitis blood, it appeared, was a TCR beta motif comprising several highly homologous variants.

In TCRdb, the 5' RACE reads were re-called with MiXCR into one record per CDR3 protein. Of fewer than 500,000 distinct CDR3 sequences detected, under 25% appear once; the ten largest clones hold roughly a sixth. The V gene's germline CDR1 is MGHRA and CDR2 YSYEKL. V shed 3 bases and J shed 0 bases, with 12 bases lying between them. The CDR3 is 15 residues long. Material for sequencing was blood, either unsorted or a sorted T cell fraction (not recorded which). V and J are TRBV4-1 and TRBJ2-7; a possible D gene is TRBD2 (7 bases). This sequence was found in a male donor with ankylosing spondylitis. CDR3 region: CASSQGGGISYEQYF. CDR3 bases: TGCGCCAGCAGCCAGGGCGGGGGCATCTCCTACGAGCAGTACTTC.